This passage covers 8 T cell receptor beta chains from one sample sequenced in a study of T cells in Graves' hyperthyroidism and ophthalmopathy. From RNA transcripts, TCR beta CDR3 regions were amplified. The primer set for the first-round RT-PCR of the TCR CDR3 was HTBI. TCRdb analysed the multiplex PCR reads with MiXCR anew, one entry per CDR3 protein. The repertoire has about 250,000 distinct CDR3 sequences, roughly 15% of them found once; the top ten carry over 30%. Sequenced: blood. These receptor sequences come from a woman aged 45-59 years with Graves' hyperthyroidism that later progressed to Graves' ophthalmopathy.

This clonotype was seen a handful of times. The chain joins TRBV9 to TRBJ2-3; unclear D gene. Germline-derived CDR1 and CDR2 are SGDLS and YYNGEE. The CDR3 sequence is 15 residues long. V was clipped by 0 bases and J by 0 bases, with 8 bases between them. CDR3 sequence: CASSVDGQSTDTQYF. The CDR3 coding sequence is TGTGCCAGCAGCGTAGATGGGCAGAGCACAGATACGCAGTATTTT.

This clonotype was seen many times. This rearrangement joins TRBV3-1 to TRBJ2-2; 7 bases line up with TRBD2. The J segment lost 4 bases and the V segment lost 6 bases, leaving 5 bases of the junction unmatched. The CDR3 has 14 amino acids. From germline, CDR1 is LGHDT and CDR2 YNNKEL (reference sequence). This chain's CDR3 is CASRREYSTGELFF. The CDR3 nucleotides read TGTGCCAGCAGGCGGGAGTATAGCACCGGGGAGCTGTTTTTT.

This clonotype was observed at least ten times. The junction differs from germline at one of its ends, possibly a read error. The chain couples TRBV18 to TRBJ1-4; the D is unclear. The CDR3 is 15 amino acids. The germline CDR1 and CDR2 sequences are KGHSH and LQKENI. The CDR3 nucleotides read TGTGCCAGCTCACCACCAAGTCTGCCTAATGAAAAATTGTTTTTT. Translation: CASSPPSLPNEKLFF.

This clonotype was picked up many times. V and J are TRBV29-1 and TRBJ2-7; D unclear. The CDR3 loop spans 12 amino acids. Deletions cut 4 bases from V and 0 bases from J, with 7 bases between. Germline values: CDR1 SQVTM, CDR2 ANQGSEA. The CDR3 loop is CSVGTHSYEQYF. CDR3 DNA sequence: TGCAGCGTTGGGACGCACTCCTACGAGCAGTACTTC.

In the case of this clonotype: A much more abundant neighbour one base away suggests this may be a read error. The V and J genes are TRBV14 and TRBJ2-7, with D unclear. Germline values: CDR1 SGHDN, CDR2 FVKESK. This CDR3 has 17 amino acids. Here the CDR3 reads CAGSQEPTVRCRYEQYF. For the CDR3, the DNA is TGTGCCGGCAGCCAAGAGCCTACAGTCCGATGTCGTTACGAGCAGTACTTC.

V usage is TRBV7-6 and J usage is TRBJ2-7, with TRBD1 matching over 8 bases. V was clipped by 4 bases and J by 5 bases; unmatched bases: 7. The CDR3 totals 14 residues. Germline V gene lookup returns CDR1 SGHVS and CDR2 FNYEAQ. Written as DNA, the CDR3 is TGTGCCAGCAGCTGGAGGACAGGGTTCCACGAGCAGTACTTC. Its protein is CASSWRTGFHEQYF.

This CDR3 is CASRVGLALADTQYF. Written as DNA, the CDR3 is TGTGCCAGCAGGGTGGGACTAGCGTTAGCAGATACGCAGTATTTT. This chain joins TRBV12-3 or TRBV12-4 and TRBJ2-3; 10 bases are a match to TRBD2. The CDR3 has 15 amino acids. After removal of 6 bases from V and 4 bases from J, the junction contained 7 bases not matched to a gene.

This clonotype was found a few times. The V call is TRBV28, the J call TRBJ1-4; D call uncertain. CDR3 length equals 14 residues. The germline V gene has CDR1 MDHEN and CDR2 SYDVKM. Trimming took 3 bases from V and 2 from J, leaving 7 bases between them. In DNA form, the CDR3 reads TGTGCCAGCAGTTTGTGGGAGACTAATGAAAAACTGTTTTTT. Translation gives CASSLWETNEKLFF. Based on the CDR3 plus reference TRBV28 and TRBJ1-4, the full variable domain is DVKVTQSSRYLVKRTGEKVFLECVQDMDHENMFWYRQDPGLGLRLIYFSYDVKMKEKGDIPEGYSVSREKKERFSLILESASTNQTSMYLCASSLWETNEKLFFGSGTQLSVL.